These 22 T cell receptor beta chains were all obtained from the same sample, sequenced in a study of T cell responses to AZD1222 COVID-19 vaccine. Repertoires were generated with immunoSEQ multiplex PCR, while TCRdb's copy carries only in-frame clones and drops some. The repertoire includes roughly 120,000 clones, approximately 90% of them detected once, and 6% to 9% sits in the top ten. The source was peripheral blood, collected 28 days after the second AZD1222 dose. Receptor source: an adult who received the AZD1222 COVID-19 vaccine.

V gene TRBV27 combines with J gene TRBJ2-7, with 12 positions matching TRBD1. The CDR3 has 15 residues. V lost 3 bases to trimming and J lost 7 bases; unmatched junction nucleotides: 7. CDR1 is MNHEY, CDR2 SMNVEV, per germline (reference sequence). CDR3 DNA sequence: TGTGCCAGCAGTTTTGGGACAGGGGGCCGGTCGGAGCAGTACTTC. Translation gives CASSFGTGGRSEQYF.

The V call is TRBV12-3 or TRBV12-4, the J call TRBJ1-4; D gene ambiguous. The CDR3 contains 11 residues. V lost 3 bases and J lost 7, with 3 bases in between. The CDR3 protein is CASSFSEKLFF. The CDR3 DNA sequence: TGTGCCAGCAGTTTTAGTGAAAAACTGTTTTTT.

The chain employs TRBV18 and TRBJ2-4, with 7 bases matching TRBD1. With 6 bases clipped from V and 8 bases from J, the junction kept 10 bases outside the gene matches. From germline, CDR1 is KGHSH and CDR2 LQKENI. The CDR3 is 14 residues long. The chain's CDR3 is CASSGQAFVHIQYF. CDR3 DNA: TGTGCCAGCTCCGGACAGGCCTTTGTTCACATTCAGTACTTC.

The chain couples TRBV4-1 to TRBJ1-2; D is unclear. Germline V gene sequence: CDR1 MGHRA, CDR2 YSYEKL. V was trimmed by 3 bases and J by 3 bases, leaving 5 bases between them. There are 12 residues in the CDR3. CDR3: CASSQADYGYTF. DNA for the CDR3: TGCGCCAGCAGCCAGGCAGACTATGGCTACACCTTC.

The rearrangement joins TRBV6-5 to TRBJ1-1; maybe TRBD1 (5 bases). Germline V CDR1 and CDR2: MNHEY, SVGAGI. The CDR3 has 14 residues. V dropped 8 bases and J dropped 1 base, with 14 bases sitting between them. The CDR3 DNA reads TGTGCCAGCCGGTCCGGCAGGGCGAACACTGAAGCTTTCTTT. Its translation: CASRSGRANTEAFF.

This clone was seen more than once but under ten times. J is TRBJ1-1 and V is TRBV28, with 10 positions matching TRBD1. CDR1 MDHEN and CDR2 SYDVKM come from the germline V gene. V gave up 7 bases and J gave up 4 bases; unmatched junction bases: 3. This CDR3 is built from 13 residues. The CDR3 nucleotides are TGTGCCAGCACCAGGACAGGGGGCACTGAAGCTTTCTTT. Its protein product is CASTRTGGTEAFF. The variable domain in full, with the rest retrieved from reference TRBV28 and TRBJ1-1, is DVKVTQSSRYLVKRTGEKVFLECVQDMDHENMFWYRQDPGLGLRLIYFSYDVKMKEKGDIPEGYSVSREKKERFSLILESASTNQTSMYLCASTRTGGTEAFFGQGTRLTVV.

The genes are TRBV7-9 and TRBJ2-5, with D possibly being TRBD2 (5 bases). From germline, CDR1 is SEHNR and CDR2 FQNEAQ (reference sequence). The germline V and J ends were trimmed by 5 bases and 1 base, with 8 bases remaining between them. CDR3 length: 13 residues. This CDR3 reads CASSPGVQETQYF. CDR3 in DNA: TGTGCCAGCAGCCCCGGGGTCCAAGAGACCCAGTACTTC.

The rearrangement uses TRBV4-2 and TRBJ1-5; a possible D gene is TRBD1 (5 bases). V shed 5 bases and J shed 3 bases, with 8 bases lying between them. The CDR3 loop spans 13 amino acids. Germline assignment: CDR1 LGHNA and CDR2 YNFKEQ. The CDR3 DNA follows: TGTGCCAGCAGCGCAGGGTACAATCAGCCCCAGCATTTT. Its translation: CASSAGYNQPQHF.

The chain has TRBV6-5 and TRBJ1-4; the D is unclear. Trimming removed 7 bases from V and 4 bases from J, with 13 bases in between. The CDR3 covers 14 residues. CDR1 and CDR2 (germline): MNHEY, SVGAGI. The chain's CDR3 is CASTSYWGNEKLFF. The CDR3 region has the DNA TGTGCCAGCACCTCGTACTGGGGTAATGAAAAACTGTTTTTT.

The chain uses TRBV2 and TRBJ1-4; TRBD1 aligns across 7 bases. V trimming: 1 base; J trimming: 10 bases; junction bases outside the gene matches: 3. The CDR3 loop spans 13 amino acids. CDR1 is SNHLY, CDR2 FYNNEI, per germline. In DNA form, the CDR3 reads TGTGCCAGCAGTGAAGAGGCAGGGGGAAAACTGTTTTTT. It yields the protein CASSEEAGGKLFF.

The chain is built from TRBV10-3 and TRBJ1-4, with D possibly matching TRBD1 (5 bases). Germline loops: CDR1 ENHRY, CDR2 SYGVKD. V gave up 0 bases and J gave up 7 bases, with 12 bases separating them. This CDR3 has 15 residues. The CDR3 DNA reads TGTGCCATCAGTGAGTCGGAGGGGCGCGGTGAAAAACTGTTTTTT. Its protein product is CAISESEGRGEKLFF.

This rearrangement joins TRBV7-9 to TRBJ2-3; D is unresolved. Per the germline V gene, CDR1 is SEHNR and CDR2 is FQNEAQ (reference sequence). V lost 5 bases, J lost 6 bases, and 9 bases lay in between. The CDR3 is 12 amino acids. CDR3 DNA: TGTGCCAGCAGCCCACCTGGGGATACGCAGTATTTT. Protein sequence: CASSPPGDTQYF. Together with reference TRBV7-9 and TRBJ2-3, the CDR3 gives the full variable domain: DTGVSQNPRHKITKRGQNVTFRCDPISEHNRLYWYRQTLGQGPEFLTYFQNEAQLEKSRLLSDRFSAERPKGSFSTLEIQRTEQGDSAMYLCASSPPGDTQYFGPGTRLTVL.

This clone has only a few counts. The chain uses TRBV28 and TRBJ1-2; D perhaps matches TRBD1 (6 bases). This CDR3 has 12 residues. Per germline, CDR1 MDHEN and CDR2 SYDVKM. Trimming removed 5 bases from V and 6 bases from J, with 10 bases in between. The CDR3 DNA reads TGTGCCAGCAGTGAACAGGGAAATGGCTACACCTTC. Translation: CASSEQGNGYTF.

The rearrangement joins TRBV3-1 (or the pseudogene TRBV3-2) to TRBJ2-7; 8 nucleotides agree with TRBD1. Trimming cost V 3 bases and J 2 bases; bases outside gene matches: 9. This CDR3 spans 16 amino acids. Germline V gives CDR1 LGHDT, CDR2 YNNKEL (reference sequence). CDR3 residues: CASSHRTGGNAYEQYF. CDR3 DNA: TGTGCCAGCAGCCACCGCACAGGGGGGAACGCCTACGAGCAGTACTTC.

The chain employs TRBV6-1 and TRBJ2-3; TRBD1 or TRBD2 may be the D gene (5 bases each). The germline V gene encodes CDR1 MNHNS and CDR2 SASEGT. The CDR3 covers 13 residues. The ends were cut back, 1 base at V and 7 bases at J, with 9 bases in the middle. The CDR3 bases are TGTGCCAGCAGTGAAGGGGACGCCTATACGCAGTATTTT. This translates into CASSEGDAYTQYF.

This clone was detected only once. This chain joins TRBV28 and TRBJ1-4, with no clear D. Germline-derived CDR1 and CDR2 are MDHEN and SYDVKM. CDR3 size: 12 residues. V lost 3 bases to trimming and J lost 11 bases, with 10 bases between them. CDR3 nucleotide sequence: TGTGCCAGCAGTTTGTCGGTTGGGAAACTGTTTTTT. Amino acid sequence: CASSLSVGKLFF.

DNA of the CDR3: TGTGCCAGCAGTCCCCCCGGGAATAGCAATCAGCCCCAGCATTTT. Amino acids: CASSPPGNSNQPQHF. This chain joins TRBV2 and TRBJ1-5; D is ambiguous. The CDR3 covers 15 residues. Germline V gene data show CDR1 as SNHLY and CDR2 as FYNNEI. Trimming took 5 bases from V and 0 from J, leaving 11 bases between them.

The rearrangement links TRBV6-6 to TRBJ1-5; 11 nucleotides match TRBD1. The CDR3 has 15 amino acids. Germline trimming cut 6 bases from V and 4 bases from J; bases unmatched to any gene: 5. Germline V gene sequence: CDR1 MNHNY, CDR2 SVGAGI (reference sequence). The CDR3 bases are TGTGCCAGCAGATTCGGACAGGGGGCAAATCAGCCCCAGCATTTT. Its translation is CASRFGQGANQPQHF.

The genes are TRBV29-1 and TRBJ1-1, with 9 bases identical to TRBD1. V lost 6 bases, J lost 5 bases, and 13 bases stayed unmatched. CDR3 length: 15 residues. Germline assignment: CDR1 SQVTM and CDR2 ANQGSEA. CDR3 loop: CSVDDTYRGRTEAFF. The CDR3 region has the DNA TGCAGCGTCGACGATACTTACAGGGGGCGGACTGAAGCTTTCTTT.

The chain carries TRBV6-5 and TRBJ2-7; D is uncertain. CDR1 and CDR2 (germline): MNHEY, SVGAGI. The V gene lost 7 bases and the J gene lost 5 bases, with 15 bases spanning the gap. The CDR3 is made up of 13 amino acids. CDR3 residues: CASILRSLDEQYF. The CDR3 DNA is TGTGCCAGCATCCTTAGGTCGTTGGACGAGCAGTACTTC.

The V gene is TRBV14, the J gene TRBJ2-1, with D unresolved. Deletions cut 1 base from V and 6 bases from J, with 16 bases between. The CDR3 length is 16 residues. Germline V gene data show CDR1 as SGHDN and CDR2 as FVKESK. For the CDR3, the DNA is TGTGCCAGCAGCCAAGCGGTAGCTCTTGACTCCAATGAGCAGTTCTTC. This gives the protein CASSQAVALDSNEQFF.

The gene calls are TRBV24-1 and TRBJ2-2, with no clear D. Germline V lookup: CDR1 KGHDR, CDR2 SFDVKD. V shed 6 bases and J shed 6 bases, with 22 bases lying between them. The CDR3 extends over 17 amino acids. CDR3 nucleotides: TGTGCCACCAGTACGAATCGGCCCATGGGTGCGGCCGGGGAGCTGTTTTTT. It yields the protein CATSTNRPMGAAGELFF.